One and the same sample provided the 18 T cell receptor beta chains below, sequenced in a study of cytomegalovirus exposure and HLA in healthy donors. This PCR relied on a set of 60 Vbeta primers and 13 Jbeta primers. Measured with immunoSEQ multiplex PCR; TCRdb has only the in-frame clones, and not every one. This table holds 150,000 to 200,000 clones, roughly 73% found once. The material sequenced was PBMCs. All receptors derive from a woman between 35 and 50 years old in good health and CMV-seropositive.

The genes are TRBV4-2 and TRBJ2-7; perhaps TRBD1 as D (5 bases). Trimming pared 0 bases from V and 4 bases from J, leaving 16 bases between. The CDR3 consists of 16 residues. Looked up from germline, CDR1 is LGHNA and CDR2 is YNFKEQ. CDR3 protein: CASSQEGAVKSYEQYF. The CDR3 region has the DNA TGTGCCAGCAGCCAAGAAGGGGCAGTGAAGTCATACGAGCAGTACTTC.

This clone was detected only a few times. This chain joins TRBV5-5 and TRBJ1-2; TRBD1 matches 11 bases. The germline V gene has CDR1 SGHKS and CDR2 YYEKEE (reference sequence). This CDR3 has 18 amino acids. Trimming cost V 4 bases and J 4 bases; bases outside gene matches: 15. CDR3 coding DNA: TGTGCCAGCAGCCCGGGAATAGGACAGGGGGCTCGGAGCTATGGCTACACCTTC. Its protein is CASSPGIGQGARSYGYTF.

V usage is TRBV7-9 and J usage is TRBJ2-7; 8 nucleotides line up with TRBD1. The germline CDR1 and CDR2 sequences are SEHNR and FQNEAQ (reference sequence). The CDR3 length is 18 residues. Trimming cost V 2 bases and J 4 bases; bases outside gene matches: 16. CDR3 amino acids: CASSLPSSGTGEQYEQYF. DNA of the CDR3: TGTGCCAGCAGCTTACCGTCCTCTGGGACAGGAGAACAGTACGAGCAGTACTTC. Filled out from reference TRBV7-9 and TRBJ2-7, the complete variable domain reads DTGVSQNPRHKITKRGQNVTFRCDPISEHNRLYWYRQTLGQGPEFLTYFQNEAQLEKSRLLSDRFSAERPKGSFSTLEIQRTEQGDSAMYLCASSLPSSGTGEQYEQYFGPGTRLTVT.

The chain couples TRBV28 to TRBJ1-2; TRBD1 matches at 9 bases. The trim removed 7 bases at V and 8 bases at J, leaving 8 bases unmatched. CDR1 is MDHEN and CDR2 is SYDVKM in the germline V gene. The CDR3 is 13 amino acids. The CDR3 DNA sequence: TGTGCCAGCACCCCGGGACAGGGAGGCGGCTACACCTTC. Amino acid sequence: CASTPGQGGGYTF.

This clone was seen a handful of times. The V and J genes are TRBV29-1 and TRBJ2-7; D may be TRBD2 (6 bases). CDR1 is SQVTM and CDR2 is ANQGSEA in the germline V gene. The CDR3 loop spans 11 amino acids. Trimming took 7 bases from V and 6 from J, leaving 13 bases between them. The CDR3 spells CSARLGGEQYF. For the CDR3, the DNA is TGCAGCGCCCGTTTGGGAGGCGAGCAGTACTTC.

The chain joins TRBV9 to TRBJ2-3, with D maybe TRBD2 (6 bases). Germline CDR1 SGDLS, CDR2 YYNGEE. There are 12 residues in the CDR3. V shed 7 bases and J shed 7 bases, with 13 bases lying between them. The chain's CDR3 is CASAGPSYTQYF. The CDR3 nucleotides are TGTGCCAGCGCGGGGCCTTCTTATACGCAGTATTTT.

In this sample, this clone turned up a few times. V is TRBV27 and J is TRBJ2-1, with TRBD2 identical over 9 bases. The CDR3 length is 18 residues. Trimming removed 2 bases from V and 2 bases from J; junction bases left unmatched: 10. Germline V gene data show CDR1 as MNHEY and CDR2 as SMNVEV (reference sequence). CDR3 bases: TGTGCCAGCAGTTTACTCGGCGGGAGGGCCTCCACCTACAATGAGCAGTTCTTC. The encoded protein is CASSLLGGRASTYNEQFF.

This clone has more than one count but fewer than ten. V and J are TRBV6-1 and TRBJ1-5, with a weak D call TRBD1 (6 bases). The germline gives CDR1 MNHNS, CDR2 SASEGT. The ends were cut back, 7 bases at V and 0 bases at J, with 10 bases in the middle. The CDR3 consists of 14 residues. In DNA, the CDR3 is TGTGCCAGCACTAAAGGGGGTAGCAATCAGCCCCAGCATTTT. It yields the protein CASTKGGSNQPQHF.

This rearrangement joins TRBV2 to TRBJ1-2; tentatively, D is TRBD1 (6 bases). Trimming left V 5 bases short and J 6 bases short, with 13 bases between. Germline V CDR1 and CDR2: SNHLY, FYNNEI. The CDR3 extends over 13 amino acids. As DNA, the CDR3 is TGTGCCAGCAGTTTACAGGGATGGGATGGCTACACCTTC. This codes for CASSLQGWDGYTF. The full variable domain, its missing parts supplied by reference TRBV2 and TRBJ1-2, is EPEVTQTPSHQVTQMGQEVILRCVPISNHLYFYWYRQILGQKVEFLVSFYNNEISEKSEIFDDQFSVERPDGSNFTLKIRSTKLEDSAMYFCASSLQGWDGYTFGSGTRLTVV.

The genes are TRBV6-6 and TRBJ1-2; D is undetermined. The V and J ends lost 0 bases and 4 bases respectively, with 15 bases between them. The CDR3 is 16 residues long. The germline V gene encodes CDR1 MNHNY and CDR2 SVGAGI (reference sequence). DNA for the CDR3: TGTGCCAGCAGTTACTCATTGTCCAGGTCCAGCTATGGCTACACCTTC. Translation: CASSYSLSRSSYGYTF.

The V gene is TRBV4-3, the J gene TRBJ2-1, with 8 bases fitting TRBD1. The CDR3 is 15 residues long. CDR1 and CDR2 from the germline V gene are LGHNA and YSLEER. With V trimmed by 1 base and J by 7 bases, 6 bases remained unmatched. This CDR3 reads CASSQVGQGLNEQFF. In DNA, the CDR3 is TGCGCCAGCAGCCAAGTTGGACAGGGTTTAAATGAGCAGTTCTTC.

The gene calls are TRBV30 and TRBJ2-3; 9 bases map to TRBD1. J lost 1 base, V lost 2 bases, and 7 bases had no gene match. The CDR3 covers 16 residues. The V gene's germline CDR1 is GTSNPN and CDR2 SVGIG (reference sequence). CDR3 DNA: TGTGCCTGGAGTCCCCTCCGACAGGGGGGCACAGATACGCAGTATTTT. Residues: CAWSPLRQGGTDTQYF.

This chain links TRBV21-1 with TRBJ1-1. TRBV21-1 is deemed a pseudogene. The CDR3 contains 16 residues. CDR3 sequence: CASSKPAGNCETEAFF. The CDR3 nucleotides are TGTGCCAGCAGCAAACCCGCCGGGAACTGTGAAACTGAAGCTTTCTTT.

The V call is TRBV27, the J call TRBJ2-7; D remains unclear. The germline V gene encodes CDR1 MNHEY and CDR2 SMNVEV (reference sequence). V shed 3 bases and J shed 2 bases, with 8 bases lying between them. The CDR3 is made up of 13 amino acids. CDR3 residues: CASSFLDTYEQYF. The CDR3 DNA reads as TGTGCCAGCAGTTTTCTAGATACCTACGAGCAGTACTTC.

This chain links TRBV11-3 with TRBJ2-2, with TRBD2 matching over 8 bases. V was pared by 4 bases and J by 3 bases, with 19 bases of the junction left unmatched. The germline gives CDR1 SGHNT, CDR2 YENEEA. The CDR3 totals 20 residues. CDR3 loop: CASSSAGTSTWVSDTGELFF. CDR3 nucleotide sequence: TGTGCCAGCAGCTCCGCCGGGACTAGTACGTGGGTGTCGGACACCGGGGAGCTGTTTTTT.

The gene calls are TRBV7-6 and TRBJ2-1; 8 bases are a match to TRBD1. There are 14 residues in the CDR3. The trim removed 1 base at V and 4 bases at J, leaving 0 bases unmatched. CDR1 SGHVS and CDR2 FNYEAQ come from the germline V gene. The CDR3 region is CASSLGQGYNEQFF. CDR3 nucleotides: TGTGCCAGCAGCTTAGGACAGGGGTACAATGAGCAGTTCTTC.

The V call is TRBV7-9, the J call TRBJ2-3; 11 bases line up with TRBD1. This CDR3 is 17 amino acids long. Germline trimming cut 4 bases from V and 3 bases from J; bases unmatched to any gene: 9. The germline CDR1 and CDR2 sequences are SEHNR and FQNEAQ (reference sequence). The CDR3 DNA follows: TGTGCCAGCAGCTCCACCGGGGACAGGGGGTTTACAGATACGCAGTATTTT. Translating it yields CASSSTGDRGFTDTQYF.

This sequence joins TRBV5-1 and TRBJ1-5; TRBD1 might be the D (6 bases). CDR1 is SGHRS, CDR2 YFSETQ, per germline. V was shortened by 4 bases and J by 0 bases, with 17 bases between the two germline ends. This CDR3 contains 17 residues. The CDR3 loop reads CASSPLGGPDSNQPQHF. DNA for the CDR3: TGCGCCAGCAGCCCCCTGGGGGGGCCCGATAGCAATCAGCCCCAGCATTTT.